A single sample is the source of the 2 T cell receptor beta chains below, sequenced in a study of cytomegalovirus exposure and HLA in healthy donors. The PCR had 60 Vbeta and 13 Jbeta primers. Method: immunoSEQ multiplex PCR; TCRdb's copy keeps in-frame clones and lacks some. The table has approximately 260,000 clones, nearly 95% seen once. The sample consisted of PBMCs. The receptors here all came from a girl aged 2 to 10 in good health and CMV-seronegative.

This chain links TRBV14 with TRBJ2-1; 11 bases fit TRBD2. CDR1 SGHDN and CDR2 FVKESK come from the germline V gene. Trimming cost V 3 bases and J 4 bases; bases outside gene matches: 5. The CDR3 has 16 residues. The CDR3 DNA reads TGTGCCAGCAGCCACCGCACTAGCGGGAGTTACAATGAGCAGTTCTTC. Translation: CASSHRTSGSYNEQFF.

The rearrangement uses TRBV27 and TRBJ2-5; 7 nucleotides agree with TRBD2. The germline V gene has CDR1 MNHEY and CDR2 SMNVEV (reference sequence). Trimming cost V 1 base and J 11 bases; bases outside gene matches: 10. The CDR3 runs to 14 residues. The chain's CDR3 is CASSLLGREVEQYF. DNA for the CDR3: TGTGCCAGCAGTTTATTGGGACGGGAGGTGGAGCAGTACTTC.